This TCR beta chain stems from a study of CD8+CD57+ T cells in acquired aplastic anemia (dated by TCRdb to 2017 to 2018). Regarding the research as a whole: DNA extracted from sorted CD4+ and CD8+ cells had a mean of about 3.2 ug, with a range of about 0.19 to 30 ug. An average of approximately 10 million reads for CD4+ cells and roughly 11 million reads for CD8+ cells was obtained from healthy donor samples. Results and caveats for the whole study, not just this receptor: No significant difference in CD8+ Simpson's diversity was found between patients and healthy controls (P=0.060). Fewer than 35 CD8+ CDR3 sequences were found to be shared between patients and controls, but these sequences appeared to be highly expressed in patients and within the immunodominant clones of the patients.

This clonotype was seen repeatedly, ten times or more. Its antigen is currently not known. No much larger clone is present one base from it, and per-base qualities are unavailable. TCR repertoires of sorted CD4+ and CD8+ blood T cells from severe aplastic anemia patients and healthy subjects were deep-sequenced in the study. Ficoll-Paque density gradient centrifugation was used to isolate peripheral blood mononuclear cells. Before DNA extraction, CD4+ and CD8+ T cells were sorted by FACS or by magnetic beads. Profiling of TCR beta VDJ combinations and CDR3 sequences used genomic DNA as the template. An Illumina HiSeq 2000 was the platform used for TCR repertoire sequencing. The study's processing was this. Repertoire assessment relied on Simpson's diversity index, CDR3 size and DJ length profiles, and TRBV/TRBJ rearrangement plots. The most abundant DNA sequence in the deep sequencing data was taken as the immunodominant clone. CDR3 amino acid sequences were screened for sharing across subjects and were compared with published repertoires and the VDJdb database. TCRdb cleaned the public reads at Q25 with fastp, built clones with MiXCR and kept in-frame beta chains. Identical CDR3 protein sequences are pooled into one entry, listed with their most common genes and DNA. None of the V and J calls come from the authors' own analysis; TCRdb made them. The sample table contains roughly 86,000 distinct CDR3 sequences; only one count was recorded for 40% to 55% of them. The ten largest make up 66% of the sample.

The germline V gene gives CDR1 as SGHTA and CDR2 as FQGNSA. Measured from the cysteine to the phenylalanine, the CDR3 is 15 residues long. Only the CDR3 part of the read is kept: 45 bases, read in frame from the first base. Here V drops 7 bases and J drops 3 bases, and the junction holds 10 bases not matched to any gene. The sequenced material came from sorted CD4+, CD8+, or CD8+CD57+ T cells (not recorded which) from PBMCs. The V and J segments used are TRBV7-2 and TRBJ2-7; 9 central bases correspond to TRBD2. The sequence was collected from a human donor in good health, serving as a control. The CDR3 loop reads CASKPGGGGSYEQYF. Here is the DNA: TGTGCCAGCAAGCCTGGCGGGGGGGGGAGCTACGAGCAGTACTTC.